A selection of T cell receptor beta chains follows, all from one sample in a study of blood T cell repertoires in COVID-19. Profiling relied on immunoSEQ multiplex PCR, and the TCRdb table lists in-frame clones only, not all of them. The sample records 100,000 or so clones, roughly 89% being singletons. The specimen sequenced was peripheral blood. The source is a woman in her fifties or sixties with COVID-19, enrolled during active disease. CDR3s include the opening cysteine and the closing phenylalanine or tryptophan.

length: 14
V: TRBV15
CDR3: CATTPGQGPYEQYF

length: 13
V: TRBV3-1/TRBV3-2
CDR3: CASSPTGNSPLHF

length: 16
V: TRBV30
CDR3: CAWSGGLAGGQETQYF

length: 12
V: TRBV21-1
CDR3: CASRAGGYEQYF

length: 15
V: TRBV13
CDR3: CASSFKGATNYGYTF

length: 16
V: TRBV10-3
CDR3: CAISESTGRGLTEAFF

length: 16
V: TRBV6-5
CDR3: CASSYSTGIKGNTIYF

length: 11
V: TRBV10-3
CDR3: CAISPGTGIHF

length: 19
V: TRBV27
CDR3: CASSFRPGQSVSGANVLTF

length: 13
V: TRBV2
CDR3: CASSPGGDYGYTF

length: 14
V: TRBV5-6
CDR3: CASSLSPRADTQYF